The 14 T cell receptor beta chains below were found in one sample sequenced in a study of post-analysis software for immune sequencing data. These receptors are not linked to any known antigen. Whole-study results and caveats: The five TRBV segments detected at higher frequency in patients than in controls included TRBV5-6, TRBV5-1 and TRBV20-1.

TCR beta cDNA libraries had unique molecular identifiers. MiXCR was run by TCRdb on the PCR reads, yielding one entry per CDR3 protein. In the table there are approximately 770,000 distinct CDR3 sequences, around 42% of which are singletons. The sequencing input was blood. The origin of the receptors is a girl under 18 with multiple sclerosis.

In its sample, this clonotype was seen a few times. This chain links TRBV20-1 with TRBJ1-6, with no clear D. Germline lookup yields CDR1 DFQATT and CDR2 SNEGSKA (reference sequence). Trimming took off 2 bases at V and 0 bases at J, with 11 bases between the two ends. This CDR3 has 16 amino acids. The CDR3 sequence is CSARSPESSYNSPLHF. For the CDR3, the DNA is TGCAGTGCTAGATCGCCCGAGAGCTCCTATAATTCACCCCTCCACTTT.

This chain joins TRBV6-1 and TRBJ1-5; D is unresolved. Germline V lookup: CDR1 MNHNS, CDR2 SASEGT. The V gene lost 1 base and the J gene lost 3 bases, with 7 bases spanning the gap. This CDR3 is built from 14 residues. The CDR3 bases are TGTGCCAGCAGTGAAGGCTTCACCAATCAGCCCCAGCATTTT. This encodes CASSEGFTNQPQHF.

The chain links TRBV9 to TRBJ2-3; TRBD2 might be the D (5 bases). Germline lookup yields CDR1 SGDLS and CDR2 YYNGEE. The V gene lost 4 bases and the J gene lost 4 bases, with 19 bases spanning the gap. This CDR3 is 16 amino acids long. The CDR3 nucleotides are TGTGCCAGCAGCCCCCGTGACGGGAACTACGCAGATACGCAGTATTTT. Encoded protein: CASSPRDGNYADTQYF.

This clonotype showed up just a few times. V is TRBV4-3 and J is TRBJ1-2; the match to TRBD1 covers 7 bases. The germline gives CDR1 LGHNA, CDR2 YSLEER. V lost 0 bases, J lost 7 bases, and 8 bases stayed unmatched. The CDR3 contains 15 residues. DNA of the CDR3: TGCGCCAGCAGCCAAGATCTGACAGGGTTAAGTGGCTACACCTTC. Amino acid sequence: CASSQDLTGLSGYTF.

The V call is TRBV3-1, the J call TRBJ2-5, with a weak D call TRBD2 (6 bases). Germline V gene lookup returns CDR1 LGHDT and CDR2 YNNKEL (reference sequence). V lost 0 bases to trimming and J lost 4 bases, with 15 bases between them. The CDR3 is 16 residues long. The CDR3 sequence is CASSQEIVGGRETQYF. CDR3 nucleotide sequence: TGTGCCAGCAGCCAAGAAATCGTGGGGGGACGAGAGACCCAGTACTTC.

CDR3 nucleotide sequence: TGCAGCGTTGGTATGGGGAATCAGCCCCAGCATTTT. It encodes CSVGMGNQPQHF. V gene TRBV29-1 combines with J gene TRBJ1-5; no clear D gene. Trimming left V 4 bases short and J 4 bases short, with 8 bases between. The CDR3 runs 12 residues. Per germline, CDR1 SQVTM and CDR2 ANQGSEA.

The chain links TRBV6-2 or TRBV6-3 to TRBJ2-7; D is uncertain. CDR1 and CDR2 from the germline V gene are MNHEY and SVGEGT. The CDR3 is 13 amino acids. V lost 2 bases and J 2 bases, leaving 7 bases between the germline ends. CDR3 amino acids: CASSYSVTYEQYF. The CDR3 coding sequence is TGTGCCAGCAGTTACAGCGTTACCTACGAGCAGTACTTC.

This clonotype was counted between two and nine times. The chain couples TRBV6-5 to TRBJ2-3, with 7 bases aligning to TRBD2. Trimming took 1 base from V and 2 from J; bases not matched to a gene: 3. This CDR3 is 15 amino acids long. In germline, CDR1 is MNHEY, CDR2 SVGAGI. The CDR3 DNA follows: TGTGCCAGCAGTTACTGGGGAGGGCTCACAGATACGCAGTATTTT. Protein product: CASSYWGGLTDTQYF.

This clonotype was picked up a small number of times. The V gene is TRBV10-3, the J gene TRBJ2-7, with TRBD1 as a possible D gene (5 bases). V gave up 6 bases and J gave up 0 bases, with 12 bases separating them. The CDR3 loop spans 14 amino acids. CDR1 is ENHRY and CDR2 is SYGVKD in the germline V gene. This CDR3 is CAIRDDSLSYEQYF. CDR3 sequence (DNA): TGTGCCATCAGGGATGACAGCCTCTCCTACGAGCAGTACTTC.

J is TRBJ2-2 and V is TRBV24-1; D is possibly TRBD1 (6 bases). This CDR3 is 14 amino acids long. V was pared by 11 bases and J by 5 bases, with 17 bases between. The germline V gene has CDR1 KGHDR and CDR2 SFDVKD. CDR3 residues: CASQTGSLTGELFF. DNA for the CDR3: TGTGCCAGTCAAACAGGGAGTTTGACCGGGGAGCTGTTTTTT.

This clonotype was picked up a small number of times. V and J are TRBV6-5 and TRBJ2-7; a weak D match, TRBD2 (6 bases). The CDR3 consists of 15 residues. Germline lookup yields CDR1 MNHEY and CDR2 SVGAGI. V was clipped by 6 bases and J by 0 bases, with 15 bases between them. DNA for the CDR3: TGTGCCAGCAGGGGACTCACTCCCTTCTCCTACGAGCAGTACTTC. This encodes CASRGLTPFSYEQYF.

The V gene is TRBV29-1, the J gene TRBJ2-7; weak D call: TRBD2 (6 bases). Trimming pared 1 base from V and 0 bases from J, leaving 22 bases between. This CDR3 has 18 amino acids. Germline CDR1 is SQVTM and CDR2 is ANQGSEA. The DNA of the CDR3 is TGCAGCGTTGAAGTTTGGAAGGGACTCCCAGCCCGCTCCTACGAGCAGTACTTC. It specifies CSVEVWKGLPARSYEQYF.

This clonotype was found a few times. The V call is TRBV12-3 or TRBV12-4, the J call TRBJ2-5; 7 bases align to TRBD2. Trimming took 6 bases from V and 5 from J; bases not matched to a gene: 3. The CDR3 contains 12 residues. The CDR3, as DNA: TGTGCCAGCAGGAGAGCGGGGGAGACCCAGTACTTC. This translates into CASRRAGETQYF.

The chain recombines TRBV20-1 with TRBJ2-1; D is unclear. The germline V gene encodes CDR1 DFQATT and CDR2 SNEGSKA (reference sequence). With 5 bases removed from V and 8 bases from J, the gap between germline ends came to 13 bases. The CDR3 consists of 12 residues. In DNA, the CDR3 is TGCAGTGCTCCGGAGACGAGCGATGAGCAGTTCTTC. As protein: CSAPETSDEQFF.